This TCR beta chain was identified during a study of T cell repertoires in cytomegalovirus infection. Study-wide context: Based on public TCR beta signatures, there were indications of CMV infection and of a matching HLA type.

TCRdb itself ran the reads through MiXCR, one entry per CDR3 protein. The sample holds around 170,000 distinct CDR3 sequences; 15% to 20% are singletons and the top ten take roughly 20%. Notes on the study in general: Based on cumulative public TCR beta family frequency, carriers of CMV plus the relevant HLA were identified. CMV-specific TCR beta clonotypes restricted by HLA-C dominated the ex vivo response.

This clonotype was counted between two and nine times. The antigen is not known. V gave up 7 bases and J gave up 9 bases, with 10 bases separating them. This CDR3 is built from 11 residues. In germline, CDR1 is LNHDA, CDR2 SQIVND (reference sequence). The chain is built from TRBV19 and TRBJ2-1; D is unresolved. The material sequenced was CD8+ T cells from PBMCs. This clonotype was sampled from a human donor in good health (CMV status not recorded). Some clones in this sample may be carry-over from other donors' samples. The CDR3 DNA is TGTGCCAGTAATCTTGGCGTTGAGCAGTTCTTC. Encoded protein: CASNLGVEQFF.